Described below is a single TCR beta chain sequence and its context. Antigen: not known. This sample is part of a study of cytomegalovirus exposure and HLA in healthy donors. General study results and limits: Most TCR sequences showed up rarely, but some public TCRs showed up in many donors.

CDR1 and CDR2 (germline): SGHRS, YFSETQ. V lost 2 bases and J lost 2, with 7 bases in between. The CDR3 has 13 amino acids. Data came from immunoSEQ multiplex PCR; TCRdb stores just in-frame clones and leaves some out. The sample has about 160,000 clones, roughly 96% seen once. Sample: PBMCs. The receptor was isolated from a woman under 30 in good health and CMV-seronegative. The rearrangement uses TRBV5-1 and TRBJ2-5; the D gene is possibly TRBD2 (5 bases). CDR3 in amino acids: CASSFPGQETQYF. CDR3 nucleotide sequence: TGCGCCAGCAGCTTTCCGGGACAAGAGACCCAGTACTTC. The full variable domain, its missing parts supplied by reference TRBV5-1 and TRBJ2-5, is KAGVTQTPRYLIKTRGQQVTLSCSPISGHRSVSWYQQTPGQGLQFLFEYFSETQRNKGNFPGRFSGRQFSNSRSEMNVSTLELGDSALYLCASSFPGQETQYFGPGTRLLVL.